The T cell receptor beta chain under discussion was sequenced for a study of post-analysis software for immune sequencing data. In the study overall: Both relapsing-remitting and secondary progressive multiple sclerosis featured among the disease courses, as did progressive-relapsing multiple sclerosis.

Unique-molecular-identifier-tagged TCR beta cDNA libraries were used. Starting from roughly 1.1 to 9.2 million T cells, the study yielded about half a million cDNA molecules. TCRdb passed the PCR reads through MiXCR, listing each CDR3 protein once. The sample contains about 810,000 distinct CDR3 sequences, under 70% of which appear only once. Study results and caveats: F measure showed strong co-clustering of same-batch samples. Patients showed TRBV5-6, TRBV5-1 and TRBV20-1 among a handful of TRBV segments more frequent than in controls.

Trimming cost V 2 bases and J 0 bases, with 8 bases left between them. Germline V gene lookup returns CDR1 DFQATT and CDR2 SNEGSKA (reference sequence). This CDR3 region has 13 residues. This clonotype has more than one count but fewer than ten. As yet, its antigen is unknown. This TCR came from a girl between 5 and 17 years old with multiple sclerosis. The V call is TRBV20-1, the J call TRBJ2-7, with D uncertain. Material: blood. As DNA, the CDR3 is TGCAGTGCTAGAAGCCCTAGCTCCTACGAGCAGTACTTC. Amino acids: CSARSPSSYEQYF.